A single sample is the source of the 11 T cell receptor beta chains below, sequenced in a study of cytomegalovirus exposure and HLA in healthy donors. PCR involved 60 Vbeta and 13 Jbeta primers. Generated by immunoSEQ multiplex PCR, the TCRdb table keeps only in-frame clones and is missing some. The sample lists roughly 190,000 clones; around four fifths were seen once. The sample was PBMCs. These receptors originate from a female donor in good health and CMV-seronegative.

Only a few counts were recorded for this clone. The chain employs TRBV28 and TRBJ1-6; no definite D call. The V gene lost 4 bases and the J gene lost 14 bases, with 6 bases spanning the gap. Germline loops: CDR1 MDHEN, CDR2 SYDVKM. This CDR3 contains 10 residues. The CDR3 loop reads CASSSITLHF. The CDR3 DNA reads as TGTGCCAGCAGTTCTATCACCCTCCACTTT.

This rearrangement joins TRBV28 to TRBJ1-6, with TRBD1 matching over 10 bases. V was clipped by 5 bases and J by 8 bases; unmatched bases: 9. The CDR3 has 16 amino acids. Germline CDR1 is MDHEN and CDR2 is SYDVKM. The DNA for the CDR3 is TGTGCCAGCAGTCCCACAGGGACAGGGGACGATTCACCCCTCCACTTT. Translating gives CASSPTGTGDDSPLHF.

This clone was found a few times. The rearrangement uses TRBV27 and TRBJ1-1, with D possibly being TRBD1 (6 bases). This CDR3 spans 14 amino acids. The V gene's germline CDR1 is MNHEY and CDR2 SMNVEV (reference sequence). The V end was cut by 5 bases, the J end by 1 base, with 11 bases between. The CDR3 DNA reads TGTGCCAGCAGTCCACAGGGACGGAACACTGAAGCTTTCTTT. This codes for CASSPQGRNTEAFF.

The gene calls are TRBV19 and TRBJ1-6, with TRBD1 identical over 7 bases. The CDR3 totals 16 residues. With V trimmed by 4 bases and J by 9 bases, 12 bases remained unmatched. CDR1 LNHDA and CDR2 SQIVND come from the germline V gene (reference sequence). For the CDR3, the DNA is TGTGCCAGTAGTAATAACCGGGACAGCTTAGCTTCACCCCTCCACTTT. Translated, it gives CASSNNRDSLASPLHF.

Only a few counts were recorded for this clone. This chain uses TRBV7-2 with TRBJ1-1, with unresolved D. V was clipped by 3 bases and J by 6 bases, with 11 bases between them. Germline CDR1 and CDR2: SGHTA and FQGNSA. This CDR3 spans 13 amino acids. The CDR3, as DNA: TGTGCCAGCAGCTTTGCCGTGGCCCCTGAAGCTTTCTTT. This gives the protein CASSFAVAPEAFF.

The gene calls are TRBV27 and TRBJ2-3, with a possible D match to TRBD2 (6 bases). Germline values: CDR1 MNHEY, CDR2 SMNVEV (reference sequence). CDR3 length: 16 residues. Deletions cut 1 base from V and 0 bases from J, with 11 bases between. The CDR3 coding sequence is TGTGCCAGCAGTTTATTCTGGGCGGGGAGCACAGATACGCAGTATTTT. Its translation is CASSLFWAGSTDTQYF.

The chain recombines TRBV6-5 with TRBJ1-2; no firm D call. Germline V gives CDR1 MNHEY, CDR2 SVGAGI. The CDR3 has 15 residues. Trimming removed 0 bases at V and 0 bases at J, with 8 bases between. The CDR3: CASSYSRKANYGYTF. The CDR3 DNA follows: TGTGCCAGCAGTTACTCGAGGAAAGCTAACTATGGCTACACCTTC.

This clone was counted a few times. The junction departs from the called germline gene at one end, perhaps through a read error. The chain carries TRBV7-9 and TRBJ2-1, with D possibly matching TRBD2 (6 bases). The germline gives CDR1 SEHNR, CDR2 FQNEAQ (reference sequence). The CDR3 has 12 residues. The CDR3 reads CSSSLANREQFF. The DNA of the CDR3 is TGTTCCAGCAGCCTAGCGAACAGGGAGCAGTTCTTC.

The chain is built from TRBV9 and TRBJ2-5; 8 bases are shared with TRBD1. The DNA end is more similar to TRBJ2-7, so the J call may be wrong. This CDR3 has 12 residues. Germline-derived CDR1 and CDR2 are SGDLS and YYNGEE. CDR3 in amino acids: CASSITGGEQYF. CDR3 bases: TGTGCCAGCAGCATAACAGGGGGCGAGCAGTACTTC.

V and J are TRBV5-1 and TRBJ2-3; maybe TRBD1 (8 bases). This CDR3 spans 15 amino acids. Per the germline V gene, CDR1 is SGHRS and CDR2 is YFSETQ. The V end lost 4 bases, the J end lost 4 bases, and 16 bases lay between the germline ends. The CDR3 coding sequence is TGCGCCAGCAGCCTCACAGGGGGGGCCCCAGATACGCAGTATTTT. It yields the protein CASSLTGGAPDTQYF.

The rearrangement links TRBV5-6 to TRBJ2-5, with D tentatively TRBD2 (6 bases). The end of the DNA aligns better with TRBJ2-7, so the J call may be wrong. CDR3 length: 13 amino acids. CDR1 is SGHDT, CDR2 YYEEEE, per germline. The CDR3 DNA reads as TGTGCCAGCAGCTTCGGTAGCGGCTACGAGCAGTACTTC. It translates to CASSFGSGYEQYF.